This T cell receptor (beta chain) stems from a study of blood T cell repertoires in COVID-19. Study-wide context: Acute-phase and convalescent COVID-19 samples originated in the United States, Italy and Spain.

This CDR3 spans 13 amino acids. Trimming cost V 4 bases and J 2 bases, with 10 bases left between them. Germline V lookup: CDR1 GTSNPN, CDR2 SVGIG (reference sequence). Repertoires were generated with immunoSEQ multiplex PCR, while TCRdb's copy carries only in-frame clones and drops some. The data hold 97,000 or so clones, with around 73% observed a single time. The V gene is TRBV30, the J gene TRBJ2-3; the D gene is possibly TRBD2 (5 bases). This receptor was identified in a man aged 55 to 70 with active or convalescent COVID-19. Sequenced input: peripheral blood. CDR3 DNA: TGTGCCTGGACCCCGGGAACCACAGATACGCAGTATTTT. As protein: CAWTPGTTDTQYF.